The 16 T cell receptor beta chains below come from one sample, sequenced in a study of blood T cell repertoires in COVID-19. The protocol was immunoSEQ multiplex PCR, while the TCRdb copy is restricted to in-frame clones and leaves out a portion. The table lists around 120,000 clones, roughly 80% of them singletons, with more than 20% in the top ten. Sequencing was performed on peripheral blood. These TCRs come from a man in his 70s with active or convalescent COVID-19.

This clone was picked up one time. The chain couples TRBV6-5 to TRBJ1-1, with a weak D call TRBD1 (6 bases). The V end was cut by 2 bases, the J end by 8 bases, with 18 bases between. The CDR3 loop spans 15 amino acids. CDR1 MNHEY and CDR2 SVGAGI come from the germline V gene. The CDR3 loop reads CASSYSGQPHSEAFF. For the CDR3, the DNA is TGTGCCAGCAGTTACAGCGGACAGCCCCATTCGGAAGCTTTCTTT.

CDR3 DNA sequence: TGTGCCAGCAGCGTAAGCGGAAACGACAATGAGCAGTTCTTC. Its protein product is CASSVSGNDNEQFF. V is TRBV9 and J is TRBJ2-1; a weak D match, TRBD2 (5 bases). Trimming left V 1 base short and J 5 bases short, with 10 bases between. CDR3 length equals 14 residues. Germline V gene lookup returns CDR1 SGDLS and CDR2 YYNGEE.

The chain couples TRBV10-3 to TRBJ2-3; D possibly corresponds to TRBD2 (6 bases). Germline V gene data show CDR1 as ENHRY and CDR2 as SYGVKD. This CDR3 spans 16 amino acids. With 6 bases removed from V and 5 bases from J, the gap between germline ends came to 21 bases. The CDR3 reads CAIRSDGGGSKDTQYF. The CDR3 DNA is TGTGCCATCAGAAGCGACGGCGGAGGGAGTAAAGATACGCAGTATTTT.

The chain carries TRBV28 and TRBJ1-5, with D tentatively TRBD1 (5 bases). The germline V gene has CDR1 MDHEN and CDR2 SYDVKM. This CDR3 is 13 amino acids long. V was trimmed by 6 bases and J by 6 bases, leaving 12 bases between them. As DNA, the CDR3 is TGTGCCAGCAGGGCGCAGGGTTTTCAGCCCCAGCATTTT. It specifies CASRAQGFQPQHF.

This rearrangement joins TRBV19 to TRBJ1-1; 9 bases agree with TRBD1. The germline V gene encodes CDR1 LNHDA and CDR2 SQIVND (reference sequence). The CDR3 is 16 amino acids. Trimming cost V 6 bases and J 0 bases; bases outside gene matches: 8. The CDR3 here is CASRYRDRVMNTEAFF. Written as DNA, the CDR3 is TGTGCCAGTAGATACCGGGACAGGGTAATGAACACTGAAGCTTTCTTT.

V and J are TRBV5-1 and TRBJ2-3; D is undetermined. CDR3 size: 15 residues. V was clipped by 1 base and J by 4 bases, with 13 bases between them. Germline CDR1 is SGHRS and CDR2 is YFSETQ. The CDR3 DNA reads as TGCGCCAGCAGCTTGACACCCCAGGTCGCAGATACGCAGTATTTT. It codes for CASSLTPQVADTQYF.

There are a few counts of this clone. The genes are TRBV6-5 and TRBJ2-1; the D is unclear. Between the trimmed V and J ends, which lost 4 bases and 5 bases, there was a span of 15 bases. Germline-derived CDR1 and CDR2 are MNHEY and SVGAGI. This CDR3 is 15 amino acids long. The CDR3 DNA reads as TGTGCCAGCAGTTTATTTTCTACCGCCAACAATGAGCAGTTCTTC. Its protein product is CASSLFSTANNEQFF.

The chain employs TRBV5-4 and TRBJ1-1, with a tentative D call TRBD1 (5 bases). V lost 4 bases and J 0 bases, leaving 10 bases between the germline ends. Germline CDR1 SGHNT, CDR2 YYREEE (reference sequence). The CDR3 is made up of 14 amino acids. The CDR3 coding sequence is TGTGCCAGCAGCGAAGACAGCATGAACACTGAAGCTTTCTTT. Residues: CASSEDSMNTEAFF.

The rearrangement uses TRBV6-1 and TRBJ1-1, with 9 nucleotides matching TRBD1. Looked up from germline, CDR1 is MNHNS and CDR2 is SASEGT. The CDR3 sequence is 15 residues long. Germline trimming cut 5 bases from V and 3 bases from J; bases unmatched to any gene: 7. CDR3 in amino acids: CASSSGQGGDTEAFF. The CDR3, as DNA: TGTGCCAGCAGTTCGGGACAGGGCGGGGACACTGAAGCTTTCTTT.

V and J are TRBV19 and TRBJ1-2; 10 nucleotides line up with TRBD1. The CDR3 spans 15 residues. CDR1 is LNHDA, CDR2 SQIVND, per germline (reference sequence). The V gene end was trimmed by 5 bases and the J gene end by 11 bases; junction bases not matched to a gene: 14. The DNA of the CDR3 is TGTGCCAGTAGTCCCCTACGGGGACAGGGGTTTGGTTACACCTTC. Encoded protein: CASSPLRGQGFGYTF.

The V gene is TRBV5-6, the J gene TRBJ1-2; tentative D call: TRBD1 (6 bases). Germline CDR1 and CDR2: SGHDT and YYEEEE. The CDR3 extends over 15 amino acids. The ends were cut back, 2 bases at V and 3 bases at J, with 14 bases in the middle. The chain's CDR3 is CASSFGGRSYYGYTF. CDR3 DNA sequence: TGTGCCAGCAGCTTCGGGGGGCGTTCTTACTATGGCTACACCTTC.

The chain is built from TRBV9 and TRBJ2-3; 7 bases line up with TRBD1. The CDR3 contains 17 residues. Germline V gene lookup returns CDR1 SGDLS and CDR2 YYNGEE. The V and J ends lost 0 bases and 7 bases, in that order; junction bases with no gene match: 14. The CDR3 region has the DNA TGTGCCAGCAGCGTAGTCGGCTCAGGGGGTTCCAAAAATACGCAGTATTTT. Protein: CASSVVGSGGSKNTQYF.

The V and J genes are TRBV5-6 and TRBJ2-3, with 7 bases matching TRBD2. The length of the CDR3 is 14 residues. CDR1 SGHDT and CDR2 YYEEEE come from the germline V gene. V lost 4 bases and J lost 2; bases outside the gene matches: 4. The CDR3 DNA follows: TGTGCCAGCAGCCAACTAGCGCCCACAGATACGCAGTATTTT. This sequence encodes CASSQLAPTDTQYF.

The chain has TRBV11-2 and TRBJ2-7, with 14 bases identical to TRBD2. The V segment lost 0 bases and the J segment 3 bases; nucleotides outside the gene matches: 7. There are 18 residues in the CDR3. Germline lookup yields CDR1 SGHAT and CDR2 FQNNGV. The CDR3 loop reads CASSLEPRGTSGSYEQYF. As DNA, the CDR3 is TGTGCCAGCAGCTTAGAACCCCGAGGGACTAGCGGGAGCTACGAGCAGTACTTC.

This chain uses TRBV10-2 with TRBJ2-1; 7 nucleotides agree with TRBD1. The trim removed 0 bases at V and 8 bases at J, leaving 7 bases unmatched. The length of the CDR3 is 15 residues. Germline V CDR1 and CDR2: WSHSY, SAAADI. CDR3 nucleotides: TGCGCCAGCAGTGAGTCTGGGACAGCAGTAGATGAGCAGTTCTTC. It is translated as CASSESGTAVDEQFF.

This clone was seen just once. The chain employs TRBV27 and TRBJ1-1; TRBD1 is a possible D gene (6 bases). In germline, CDR1 is MNHEY, CDR2 SMNVEV (reference sequence). Between the trimmed V and J ends, which lost 2 bases and 4 bases, there was a span of 14 bases. This CDR3 is 15 amino acids long. CDR3 loop: CASSLNRDGSTEAFF. The CDR3 nucleotides read TGTGCCAGCAGTTTAAACAGGGATGGGAGCACTGAAGCTTTCTTT.